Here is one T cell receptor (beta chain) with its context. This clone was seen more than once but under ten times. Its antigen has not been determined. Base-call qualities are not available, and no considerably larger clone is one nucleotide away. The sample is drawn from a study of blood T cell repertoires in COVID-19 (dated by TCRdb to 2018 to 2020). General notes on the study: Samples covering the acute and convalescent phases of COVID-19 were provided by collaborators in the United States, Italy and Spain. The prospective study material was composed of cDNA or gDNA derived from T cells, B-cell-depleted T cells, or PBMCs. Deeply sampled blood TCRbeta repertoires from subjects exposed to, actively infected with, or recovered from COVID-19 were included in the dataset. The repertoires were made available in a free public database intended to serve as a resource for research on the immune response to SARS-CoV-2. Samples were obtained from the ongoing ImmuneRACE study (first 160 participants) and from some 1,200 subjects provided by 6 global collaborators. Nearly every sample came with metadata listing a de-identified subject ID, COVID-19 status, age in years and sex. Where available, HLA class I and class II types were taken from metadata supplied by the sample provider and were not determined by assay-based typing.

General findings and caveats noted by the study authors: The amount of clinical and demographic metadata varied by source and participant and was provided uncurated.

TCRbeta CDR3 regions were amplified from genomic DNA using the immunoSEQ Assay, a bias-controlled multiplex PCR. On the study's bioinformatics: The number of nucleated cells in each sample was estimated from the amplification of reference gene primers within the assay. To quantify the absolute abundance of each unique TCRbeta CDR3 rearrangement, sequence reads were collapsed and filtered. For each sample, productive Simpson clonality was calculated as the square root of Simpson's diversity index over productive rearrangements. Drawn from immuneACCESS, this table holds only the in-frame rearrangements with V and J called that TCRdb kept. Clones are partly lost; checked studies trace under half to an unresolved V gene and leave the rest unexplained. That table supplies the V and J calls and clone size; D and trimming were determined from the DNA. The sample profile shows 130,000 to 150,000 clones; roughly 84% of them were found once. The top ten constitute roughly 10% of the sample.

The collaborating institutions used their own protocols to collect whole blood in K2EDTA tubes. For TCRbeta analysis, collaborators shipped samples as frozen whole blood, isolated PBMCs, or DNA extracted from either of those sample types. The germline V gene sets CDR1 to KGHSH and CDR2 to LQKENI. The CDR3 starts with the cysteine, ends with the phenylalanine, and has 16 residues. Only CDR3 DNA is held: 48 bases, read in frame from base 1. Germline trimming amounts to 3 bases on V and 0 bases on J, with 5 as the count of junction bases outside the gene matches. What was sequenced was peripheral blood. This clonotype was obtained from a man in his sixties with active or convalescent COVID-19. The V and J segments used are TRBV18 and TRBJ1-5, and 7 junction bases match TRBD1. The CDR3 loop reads CASSPRQGSSNQPQHF. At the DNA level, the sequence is TGTGCCAGCTCACCCCGACAGGGATCTAGCAATCAGCCCCAGCATTTT.